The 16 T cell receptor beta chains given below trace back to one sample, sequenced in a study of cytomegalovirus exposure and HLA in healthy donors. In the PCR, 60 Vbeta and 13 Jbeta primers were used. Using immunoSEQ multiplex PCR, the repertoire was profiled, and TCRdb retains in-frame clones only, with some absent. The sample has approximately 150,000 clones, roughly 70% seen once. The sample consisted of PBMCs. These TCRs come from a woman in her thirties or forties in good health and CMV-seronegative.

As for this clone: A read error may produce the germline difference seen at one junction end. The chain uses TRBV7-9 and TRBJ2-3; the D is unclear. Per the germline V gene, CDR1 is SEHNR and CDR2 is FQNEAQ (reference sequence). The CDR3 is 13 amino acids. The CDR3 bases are TGTTCCAGCAGTGTCGGGAGCACAGATACGCAGTATTTT. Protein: CSSSVGSTDTQYF.

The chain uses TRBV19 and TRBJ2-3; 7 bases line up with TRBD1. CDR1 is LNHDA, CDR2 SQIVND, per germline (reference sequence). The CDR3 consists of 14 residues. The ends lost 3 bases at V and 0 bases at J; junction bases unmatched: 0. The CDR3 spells CASSMTGSTDTQYF. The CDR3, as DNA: TGTGCCAGTAGTATGACAGGGAGCACAGATACGCAGTATTTT.

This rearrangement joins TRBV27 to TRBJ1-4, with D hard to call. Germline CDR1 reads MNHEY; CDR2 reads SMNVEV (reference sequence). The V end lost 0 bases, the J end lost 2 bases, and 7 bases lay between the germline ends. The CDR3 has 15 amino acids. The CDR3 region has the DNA TGTGCCAGCAGTTTATCTGTAGCGACTAATGAAAAACTGTTTTTT. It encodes CASSLSVATNEKLFF.

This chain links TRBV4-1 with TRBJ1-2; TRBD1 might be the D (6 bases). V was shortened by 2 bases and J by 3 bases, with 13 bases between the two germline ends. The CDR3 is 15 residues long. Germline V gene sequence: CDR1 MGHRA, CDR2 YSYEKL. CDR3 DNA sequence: TGCGCCAGCAGCCAATCTAGGGGGGGGGACTATGGCTACACCTTC. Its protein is CASSQSRGGDYGYTF.

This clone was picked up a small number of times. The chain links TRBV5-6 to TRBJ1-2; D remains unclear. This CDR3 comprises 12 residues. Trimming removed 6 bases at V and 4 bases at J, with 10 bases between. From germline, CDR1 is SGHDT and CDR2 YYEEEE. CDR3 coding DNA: TGTGCCAGCAAACTAAGCGGCTATGGCTACACCTTC. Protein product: CASKLSGYGYTF. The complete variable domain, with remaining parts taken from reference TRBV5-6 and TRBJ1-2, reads DAGVTQSPTHLIKTRGQQVTLRCSPKSGHDTVSWYQQALGQGPQFIFQYYEEEERQRGNFPDRFSGHQFPNYSSELNVNALLLGDSALYLCASKLSGYGYTFGSGTRLTVV.

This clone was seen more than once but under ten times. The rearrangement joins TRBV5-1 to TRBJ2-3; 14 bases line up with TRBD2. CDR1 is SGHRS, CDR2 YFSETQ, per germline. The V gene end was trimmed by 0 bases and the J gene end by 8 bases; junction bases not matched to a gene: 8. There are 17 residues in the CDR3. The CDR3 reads CASSLGLAGGLTGTQYF. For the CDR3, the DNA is TGCGCCAGCAGCTTGGGACTAGCGGGGGGGCTTACTGGTACGCAGTATTTT. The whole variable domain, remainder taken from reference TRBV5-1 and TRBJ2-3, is KAGVTQTPRYLIKTRGQQVTLSCSPISGHRSVSWYQQTPGQGLQFLFEYFSETQRNKGNFPGRFSGRQFSNSRSEMNVSTLELGDSALYLCASSLGLAGGLTGTQYFGPGTRLTVL.

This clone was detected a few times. The CDR3 coding sequence is TGTGCCAGCAGCCTCCAGGGCCCTGAAGCTTTCTTT. Its protein product is CASSLQGPEAFF. The chain couples TRBV5-6 to TRBJ1-1, with D possibly being TRBD1 (5 bases). The length of the CDR3 is 12 residues. The V and J ends lost 4 bases and 6 bases respectively, with 10 bases between them. The V gene's germline CDR1 is SGHDT and CDR2 YYEEEE. Full variable domain (rest looked up from reference TRBV5-6 and TRBJ1-1): DAGVTQSPTHLIKTRGQQVTLRCSPKSGHDTVSWYQQALGQGPQFIFQYYEEEERQRGNFPDRFSGHQFPNYSSELNVNALLLGDSALYLCASSLQGPEAFFGQGTRLTVV.

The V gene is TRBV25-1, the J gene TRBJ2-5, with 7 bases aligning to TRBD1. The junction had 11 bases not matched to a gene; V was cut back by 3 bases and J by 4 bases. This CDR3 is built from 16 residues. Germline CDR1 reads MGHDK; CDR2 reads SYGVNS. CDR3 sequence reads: CASSEFRQGVRETQYF. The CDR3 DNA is TGTGCCAGCAGTGAGTTTCGACAGGGAGTCCGAGAGACCCAGTACTTC.

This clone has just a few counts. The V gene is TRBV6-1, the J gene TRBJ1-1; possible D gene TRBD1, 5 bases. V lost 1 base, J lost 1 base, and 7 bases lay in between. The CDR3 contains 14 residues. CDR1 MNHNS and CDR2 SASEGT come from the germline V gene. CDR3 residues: CASSEGQGNTEAFF. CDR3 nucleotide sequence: TGTGCCAGCAGTGAAGGGCAGGGGAACACTGAAGCTTTCTTT.

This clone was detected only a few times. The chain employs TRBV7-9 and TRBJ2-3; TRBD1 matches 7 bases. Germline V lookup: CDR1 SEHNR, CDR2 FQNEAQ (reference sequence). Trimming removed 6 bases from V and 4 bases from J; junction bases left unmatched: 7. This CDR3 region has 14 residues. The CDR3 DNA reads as TGTGCCAGCAGTTCAGGGGGTTGGGCAGATACGCAGTATTTT. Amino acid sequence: CASSSGGWADTQYF.

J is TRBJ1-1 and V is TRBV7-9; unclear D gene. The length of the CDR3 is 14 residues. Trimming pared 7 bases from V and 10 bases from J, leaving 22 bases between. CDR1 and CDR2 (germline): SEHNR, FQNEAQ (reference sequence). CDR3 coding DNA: TGTGCCAGCACCGAGGGTGGCTCTATGTTAGGAGCTTTCTTT. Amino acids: CASTEGGSMLGAFF.

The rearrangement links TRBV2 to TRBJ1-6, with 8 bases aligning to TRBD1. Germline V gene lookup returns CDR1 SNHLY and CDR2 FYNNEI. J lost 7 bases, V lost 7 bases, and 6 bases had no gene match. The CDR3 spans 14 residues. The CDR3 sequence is CASNRGQGNSPLHF. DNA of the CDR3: TGTGCCAGCAACAGAGGACAGGGAAATTCACCCCTCCACTTT.

The CDR3 bases are TGTGCCAGCAGCTTACAGCCGGGACTCGCGGCCTCCTACAATGAGCAGTTCTTC. The encoded protein is CASSLQPGLAASYNEQFF. The J gene is TRBJ2-1, the V gene TRBV7-7; D possibly corresponds to TRBD2 (6 bases). The CDR3 loop spans 18 amino acids. Trimming pared 2 bases from V and 0 bases from J, leaving 17 bases between. Germline V gene lookup returns CDR1 SSHAT and CDR2 FNYEAQ (reference sequence).

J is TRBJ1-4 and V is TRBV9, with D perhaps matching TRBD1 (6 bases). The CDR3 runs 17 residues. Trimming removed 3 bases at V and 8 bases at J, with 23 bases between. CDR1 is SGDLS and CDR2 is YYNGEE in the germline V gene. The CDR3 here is CASSAGGLQGREEKLFF. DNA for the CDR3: TGTGCCAGCAGCGCCGGGGGGCTACAGGGACGGGAAGAAAAACTGTTTTTT.

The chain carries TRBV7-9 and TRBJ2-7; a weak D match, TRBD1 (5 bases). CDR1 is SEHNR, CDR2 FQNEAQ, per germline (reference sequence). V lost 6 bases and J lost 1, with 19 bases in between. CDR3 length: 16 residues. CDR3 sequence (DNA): TGTGCCAGCAGTCAAGGGCAGGGCATTAATTCCTACGAGCAGTACTTC. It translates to CASSQGQGINSYEQYF. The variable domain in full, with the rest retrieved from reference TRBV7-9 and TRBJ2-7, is DTGVSQNPRHKITKRGQNVTFRCDPISEHNRLYWYRQTLGQGPEFLTYFQNEAQLEKSRLLSDRFSAERPKGSFSTLEIQRTEQGDSAMYLCASSQGQGINSYEQYFGPGTRLTVT.

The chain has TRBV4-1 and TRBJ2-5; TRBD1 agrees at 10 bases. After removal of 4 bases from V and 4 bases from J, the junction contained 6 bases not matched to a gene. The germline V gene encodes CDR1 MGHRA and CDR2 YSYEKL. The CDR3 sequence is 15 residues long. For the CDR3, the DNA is TGCGCCAGCAGCCCCAGACAGGGGGCGGGAGAGACCCAGTACTTC. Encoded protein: CASSPRQGAGETQYF.